This T cell receptor beta chain was recovered during a study of blood T cells in healthy people across ages. Together with a sample-barcoded 5' primer, a J-beta primer mix was included in a second PCR lasting roughly 6 to 12 cycles. TCRdb processed the 5' RACE reads anew with MiXCR; each CDR3 protein has one entry. Counted here are some 900,000 distinct CDR3 sequences, around 48% occurring once; the ten biggest clones make up 10% to 15%. Details on this clonotype: Antigen specificity is unknown.

Points from the study as a whole: Long-lived and aged donors differed, with more naive CD4+ cells and higher diversity in the long-lived. Reliance upon unsorted PBMCs precluded definitive naive versus antigen-experienced comparison.

Looked up from germline, CDR1 is MNHNY and CDR2 is SVGAGI (reference sequence). The CDR3 has 14 amino acids. The J segment lost 6 bases and the V segment lost 5 bases, leaving 3 bases of the junction unmatched. Sequencing was done on a sample of blood. The clonotype comes from a man aged 30-40 years in good health. The genes are TRBV6-6 and TRBJ2-1; the match to TRBD2 covers 11 bases. The CDR3 nucleotides read TGTGCCAGCAGTGACGGGACTAGCGGCAATGAGCAGTTCTTC. Amino acids: CASSDGTSGNEQFF.